This T cell receptor (beta chain) was identified during a study of T cell changes during pregnancy in multiple sclerosis. Assay: immunoSEQ multiplex PCR; the TCRdb copy retains only in-frame clones and omits some. The sample shows roughly 75,000 clones, 80% to 95% of them seen only once. With 4 bases clipped from V and 2 bases from J, the junction kept 7 bases outside the gene matches. The CDR3 totals 16 residues. Germline V gives CDR1 SGDLS, CDR2 YYNGEE. This clonotype originated in a female donor in good health, enrolled as a control in a pregnancy study. The chain couples TRBV9 to TRBJ2-7; 12 nucleotides agree with TRBD2. Sample: peripheral blood, taken in the third trimester of pregnancy. The chain's CDR3 is CASSHPTSGGTYEQYF. CDR3 in DNA: TGTGCCAGCAGCCATCCGACTAGCGGGGGAACCTACGAGCAGTACTTC.